One and the same sample provided the 30 T cell receptor beta chains below, sequenced in a study of T cells in Graves' hyperthyroidism and ophthalmopathy (dated by TCRdb to between 2018 and 2021). Libraries were made using multiplex PCR. The listed sequencing device is Illumina HiSeq 2000. TCR beta CDR3 regions were amplified from RNA transcripts. The first round of RT-PCR for the TCR CDR3 was performed with the HTBI primer set and the Qiagen OneStep RT-PCR kit. TCRdb's own reprocessing of the public reads used fastp at Q25 and MiXCR and kept productive beta chains. Rows with a matching CDR3 protein are joined into one entry that keeps the most common DNA and genes. The table for this sample lists about 840,000 distinct CDR3 sequences; 38% of them were counted only once. Of the sample, approximately 8.7% falls within the top ten clones. Sequencing input: blood. These receptors were taken from a man between 18 and 35 years old with Graves' hyperthyroidism.

This clonotype was recorded many times. V gene TRBV25-1 combines with J gene TRBJ2-5; D may be TRBD1 or TRBD2 (5 bases each). Germline lookup yields CDR1 MGHDK and CDR2 SYGVNS. This CDR3 contains 16 residues. The V and J ends lost 6 bases and 5 bases respectively, with 22 bases between them. The CDR3 DNA follows: TGTGCCAGCAGCATCGGGGCAGGCGCGTCTTCGGAGACCCAGTACTTC. The encoded protein is CASSIGAGASSETQYF.

CDR3: CASPSGTGSEQYF. DNA of the CDR3: TGTGCCAGCCCGTCCGGGACAGGTTCCGAGCAGTACTTC. This chain uses TRBV7-2 with TRBJ2-7, with TRBD1 matching over 8 bases. The length of the CDR3 is 13 residues. Germline values: CDR1 SGHTA, CDR2 FQGNSA. Trimming removed 8 bases from V and 6 bases from J; junction bases left unmatched: 9.

V is TRBV25-1 and J is TRBJ1-6, with D possibly TRBD1 on 5 matching bases. V was shortened by 4 bases and J by 10 bases, with 17 bases between the two germline ends. Looked up from germline, CDR1 is MGHDK and CDR2 is SYGVNS. The CDR3 contains 15 residues. Here the CDR3 reads CASSARGRDHSPLHF. The CDR3 coding sequence is TGTGCCAGCAGTGCTAGAGGCAGGGACCACTCACCCCTCCACTTT.

In its sample, this clonotype was seen many times. The chain is built from TRBV7-9 and TRBJ1-2; 7 positions agree with TRBD1. CDR1 and CDR2 from the germline V gene are SEHNR and FQNEAQ (reference sequence). This CDR3 contains 15 residues. J gave up 5 bases and V 5 bases, and 11 bases lay outside the gene matches. The CDR3 loop is CASSPPTGTEYGYTF. The CDR3 region has the DNA TGTGCCAGCAGCCCGCCGACAGGGACGGAGTATGGCTACACCTTC. The entire variable domain, with the rest obtained from reference TRBV7-9 and TRBJ1-2, is as follows: DTGVSQNPRHKITKRGQNVTFRCDPISEHNRLYWYRQTLGQGPEFLTYFQNEAQLEKSRLLSDRFSAERPKGSFSTLEIQRTEQGDSAMYLCASSPPTGTEYGYTFGSGTRLTVV.

A few counts support this clonotype. CDR3 sequence: CASSSVVSNEQYF. DNA for the CDR3: TGTGCCAGCAGCTCGGTAGTGTCCAACGAGCAGTACTTC. This chain joins TRBV3-1 and TRBJ2-7; the D is unclear. Germline V gene data show CDR1 as LGHDT and CDR2 as YNNKEL (reference sequence). This CDR3 is 13 amino acids long. V lost 5 bases and J 5 bases, leaving 13 bases between the germline ends.

In this sample, this clonotype turned up a few times. This chain connects TRBV9 to TRBJ1-1; D is perhaps TRBD1 (5 bases). The germline V and J ends were trimmed by 0 bases and 2 bases, with 14 bases remaining between them. The CDR3 runs 16 residues. Germline V gene sequence: CDR1 SGDLS, CDR2 YYNGEE. The CDR3 sequence: CASSVEGTPINTEAFF. CDR3 DNA: TGTGCCAGCAGCGTAGAGGGGACCCCCATAAACACTGAAGCTTTCTTT.

In its sample, this clonotype was seen many times. The chain has TRBV24-1 and TRBJ2-7, with D possibly TRBD2 on 5 matching bases. Trimming removed 2 bases from V and 5 bases from J, with 9 bases in between. Germline V gene lookup returns CDR1 KGHDR and CDR2 SFDVKD. The CDR3 is 13 amino acids. The CDR3 DNA reads as TGTGCCACCAGTGATTCCCCGGGGAACGAGCAGTACTTC. It is translated as CATSDSPGNEQYF.

This chain connects TRBV6-5 to TRBJ1-5; 9 bases map to TRBD1. Trimming removed 0 bases from V and 7 bases from J; junction bases left unmatched: 4. The CDR3 runs to 15 residues. Germline CDR1 and CDR2: MNHEY and SVGAGI. The CDR3 coding sequence is TGTGCCAGCAGTTACTCAGGGGACAGGGCCCAGCCCCAGCATTTT. As protein: CASSYSGDRAQPQHF.

Regarding this clonotype: This clone may be a read error of a much larger clone one base away. The rearrangement joins TRBV2 to TRBJ1-1, with 10 bases aligning to TRBD1. Germline assignment: CDR1 SNHLY and CDR2 FYNNEI. The junction had 4 bases not matched to a gene; V was cut back by 10 bases and J by 5 bases. The CDR3 is 12 residues long. Written as DNA, the CDR3 is TGTGCCACCGGGACAGGGGAAACTGAAGCTTTCTTT. This sequence encodes CATGTGETEAFF.

The chain joins TRBV19 to TRBJ2-5, with 7 nucleotides matching TRBD1. Germline lookup yields CDR1 LNHDA and CDR2 SQIVND (reference sequence). This CDR3 contains 15 residues. The junction had 14 bases not matched to a gene; V was cut back by 9 bases and J by 4 bases. CDR3 in amino acids: CASTPLTGSGETQYF. In DNA form, the CDR3 reads TGTGCCAGCACTCCCTTGACAGGGTCAGGAGAGACCCAGTACTTC.

In its sample, this clonotype was seen once. Since no conserved phenylalanine or tryptophan closes the CDR3, a read error is the likely cause. The CDR3 DNA is TGTGCCAGCAGTTCCGGACAGGTCGGTAATCAGCCCCAGCATCTT. Its protein product is CASSSGQVGNQPQHL. The chain is built from TRBV6-5 and TRBJ1-5; the match to TRBD1 covers 7 bases. The germline V gene encodes CDR1 MNHEY and CDR2 SVGAGI. The length of the CDR3 is 15 residues. V lost 4 bases to trimming and J lost 4 bases; unmatched junction nucleotides: 7.

This clonotype was detected many times. The chain employs TRBV9 and TRBJ1-1; tentative D call: TRBD1 (5 bases). This CDR3 has 12 residues. Germline V CDR1 and CDR2: SGDLS, YYNGEE. Trimming pared 4 bases from V and 6 bases from J, leaving 10 bases between. This CDR3 reads CASSYEGAEAFF. CDR3 DNA sequence: TGTGCCAGCAGCTACGAAGGGGCTGAAGCTTTCTTT. The variable domain in full, with the rest retrieved from reference TRBV9 and TRBJ1-1, is DSGVTQTPKHLITATGQRVTLRCSPRSGDLSVYWYQQSLDQGLQFLIQYYNGEERAKGNILERFSAQQFPDLHSELNLSSLELGDSALYFCASSYEGAEAFFGQGTRLTVV.

This clonotype was detected once. J is TRBJ1-2 and V is TRBV7-8, with D perhaps TRBD1 (6 bases). From germline, CDR1 is SGHVS and CDR2 FQNEAQ. Deletions cut 0 bases from V and 3 bases from J, with 17 bases between. This CDR3 comprises 17 residues. CDR3 protein: CASSLAFGGRPDYGYTF. Written as DNA, the CDR3 is TGTGCCAGCAGCTTAGCCTTTGGGGGGCGCCCCGACTATGGCTACACCTTC.

This clonotype has a count of ten or more. The V and J genes are TRBV20-1 and TRBJ1-2, with a weak D call TRBD1 (5 bases). Trimming left V 3 bases short and J 8 bases short, with 13 bases between. This CDR3 contains 12 residues. Germline CDR1 reads DFQATT; CDR2 reads SNEGSKA (reference sequence). The CDR3 nucleotides read TGCAGTGCTAGTAAGGGGCGGGACGGCTACACCTTC. Translating it yields CSASKGRDGYTF.

The V and J genes are TRBV20-1 and TRBJ2-7; 8 bases match TRBD2. V gave up 1 base and J gave up 1 base; unmatched junction bases: 6. Per the germline V gene, CDR1 is DFQATT and CDR2 is SNEGSKA (reference sequence). CDR3 length: 15 residues. The CDR3 coding sequence is TGCAGTGCTAGAGTGGGTAGCGGGACTTCCTACGAGCAGTACTTC. This translates into CSARVGSGTSYEQYF.

This clonotype was seen repeatedly, ten times or more. The rearrangement links TRBV7-2 to TRBJ1-3; D ambiguous. V lost 5 bases to trimming and J lost 1 base, with 6 bases between them. Germline V gives CDR1 SGHTA, CDR2 FQGNSA. The CDR3 runs 13 residues. In DNA, the CDR3 is TGTGCCAGCAGCCCCCAATCTGGAAACACCATATATTTT. This translates into CASSPQSGNTIYF.

The rearrangement uses TRBV15 and TRBJ2-5, with 12 positions matching TRBD2. V dropped 1 base and J dropped 1; count of bases not matched to a gene: 1. Germline assignment: CDR1 LNHNV and CDR2 YYDKDF (reference sequence). CDR3 length: 16 amino acids. In DNA form, the CDR3 reads TGTGCCACCAGCAGAGGGACTAGCGGGATCCAAGAGACCCAGTACTTC. As protein: CATSRGTSGIQETQYF.

The chain combines TRBV7-9 with TRBJ1-6; the D is unclear. Trimming took off 4 bases at V and 7 bases at J, with 11 bases between the two ends. Germline loops: CDR1 SEHNR, CDR2 FQNEAQ (reference sequence). This CDR3 has 14 amino acids. The DNA of the CDR3 is TGTGCCAGCAGCTCAGTCGCGGGAAATTCACCCCTCCACTTT. Its protein is CASSSVAGNSPLHF.

The chain is built from TRBV19 and TRBJ2-7; D is perhaps TRBD1 (7 bases). Between the trimmed V and J ends, which lost 1 base and 4 bases, there was a span of 20 bases. This CDR3 is 17 amino acids long. Germline V CDR1 and CDR2: LNHDA, SQIVND (reference sequence). CDR3: CASSIVGGTGAVYEQYF. For the CDR3, the DNA is TGTGCCAGTAGTATAGTGGGGGGCACAGGGGCGGTGTACGAGCAGTACTTC.

Concerning this clonotype itself: A read error may explain this, as a much larger clone is one base away. This rearrangement joins TRBV12-3 or TRBV12-4 to TRBJ2-7, with D tentatively TRBD1 or TRBD2 (5 bases each). This CDR3 spans 13 amino acids. Trimming removed 6 bases from V and 13 bases from J, with 22 bases in between. CDR3 sequence (DNA): TGTGCCAGCAGGATCCCGGGGACCGACAAGCGTTACTTC. Translated: CASRIPGTDKRYF.

The table lists this clonotype with a few counts. V gene TRBV4-1 combines with J gene TRBJ1-1; D is unclear. Trimming left V 5 bases short and J 3 bases short, with 16 bases between. Germline V gene data show CDR1 as MGHRA and CDR2 as YSYEKL. The CDR3 consists of 15 residues. The CDR3 is CASSWTGFGDTEAFF. The CDR3 DNA is TGCGCCAGCAGCTGGACGGGGTTCGGGGACACTGAAGCTTTCTTT.

The chain is built from TRBV7-6 and TRBJ1-6; 10 bases fit TRBD1. With V trimmed by 5 bases and J by 7 bases, 11 bases remained unmatched. The germline CDR1 and CDR2 sequences are SGHVS and FNYEAQ. The CDR3 sequence is 17 residues long. The chain's CDR3 is CASSQGGTGERNSPLHF. The CDR3, as DNA: TGTGCCAGCAGCCAGGGGGGGACAGGGGAGAGGAATTCACCCCTCCACTTT.

This clonotype was observed at least ten times. This sequence joins TRBV29-1 and TRBJ1-2; a possible D gene is TRBD1 (5 bases). V was pared by 4 bases and J by 6 bases, with 9 bases between. The CDR3 runs to 11 residues. Germline V CDR1 and CDR2: SQVTM, ANQGSEA. For the CDR3, the DNA is TGCAGCGTTGGGGAGGGACATGGCTACACCTTC. Its translation: CSVGEGHGYTF.

This clonotype occurred a few times. The rearrangement joins TRBV5-1 to TRBJ2-7; TRBD1 or TRBD2 may be the D gene (6 bases each). V lost 6 bases to trimming and J lost 2 bases, with 12 bases between them. CDR3 length equals 13 residues. The V gene's germline CDR1 is SGHRS and CDR2 YFSETQ. The CDR3 here is CASTRGGTYEQYF. CDR3 bases: TGCGCCAGCACCCGAGGGGGGACCTACGAGCAGTACTTC.

This clonotype was counted at least ten times. The chain combines TRBV7-9 with TRBJ2-5; maybe TRBD1 (5 bases). The CDR3 contains 12 residues. V lost 4 bases to trimming and J lost 5 bases, with 8 bases between them. Germline assignment: CDR1 SEHNR and CDR2 FQNEAQ (reference sequence). In nucleotides, the CDR3 is TGTGCCAGCAGCTCCCCAGGGGAGACCCAGTACTTC. As protein: CASSSPGETQYF.

The chain carries TRBV29-1 and TRBJ1-4; 7 bases match TRBD1. This CDR3 contains 12 residues. Trimming cost V 7 bases and J 8 bases; bases outside gene matches: 7. Germline CDR1 is SQVTM and CDR2 is ANQGSEA. CDR3 in DNA: TGCAGCGCGACTTCGACAGGGGAAAAACTGTTTTTT. It encodes CSATSTGEKLFF.

This clonotype has only a few counts. This rearrangement joins TRBV19 to TRBJ1-1; tentatively, D is TRBD1 (5 bases). Per germline, CDR1 LNHDA and CDR2 SQIVND (reference sequence). This CDR3 region has 14 residues. Deletions cut 6 bases from V and 3 bases from J, with 14 bases between. The CDR3: CASSWWGKHTEAFF. The CDR3, as DNA: TGTGCCAGTAGCTGGTGGGGGAAGCACACTGAAGCTTTCTTT.

The rearrangement uses TRBV10-3 and TRBJ1-2, with 7 bases that match TRBD1. V shed 11 bases and J 2 bases; nucleotides not matched to a gene: 8. This CDR3 is built from 13 residues. Germline lookup yields CDR1 ENHRY and CDR2 SYGVKD. CDR3 nucleotide sequence: TGTGCCGTTGGACAGGAGCCAAACTATGGCTACACCTTC. It translates to CAVGQEPNYGYTF.

There are a few counts of this clonotype. The rearrangement joins TRBV7-9 to TRBJ2-2; no definite D call. The CDR3 is 15 amino acids. V was trimmed by 3 bases and J by 4 bases, leaving 12 bases between them. The germline CDR1 and CDR2 sequences are SEHNR and FQNEAQ (reference sequence). The CDR3 sequence is CASSFGVTGTGELFF. Here the CDR3 DNA reads TGTGCCAGCAGCTTTGGGGTAACGGGCACCGGGGAGCTGTTTTTT. The variable domain in full, completed from reference TRBV7-9 and TRBJ2-2, reads DTGVSQNPRHKITKRGQNVTFRCDPISEHNRLYWYRQTLGQGPEFLTYFQNEAQLEKSRLLSDRFSAERPKGSFSTLEIQRTEQGDSAMYLCASSFGVTGTGELFFGEGSRLTVL.

V usage is TRBV11-2 and J usage is TRBJ2-7, with D possibly TRBD1 on 6 matching bases. The CDR3 covers 14 residues. V gave up 7 bases and J gave up 1 base, with 14 bases separating them. The germline CDR1 and CDR2 sequences are SGHAT and FQNNGV. The CDR3 DNA sequence: TGTGCCAGCACCGATAACAGGGAATCCTACGAGCAGTACTTC. Translating it yields CASTDNRESYEQYF.